The source of this T cell receptor (beta chain) is a study of regulatory T cells in long-lasting Graves disease. Across the study: Newly diagnosed Graves' patients had under 3 months of antithyroid drugs. Broader study findings: Examination was confined to peripheral blood, excluding thyroid tissue.

This clonotype was seen more than once but under ten times. Its antigen is still unknown. CDR3 regions were amplified by Arm-PCR using iRepertoire HTBI primers to build TCR beta libraries. MiXCR, applied by TCRdb to the multiplex PCR reads, yields one record per CDR3 protein. This table has 360,000 or so distinct CDR3 sequences, approximately 10% appearing once. V was pared by 2 bases and J by 2 bases, with 3 bases of the junction left unmatched. CDR3 length: 14 residues. Germline V gene data show CDR1 as SGHTA and CDR2 as FQGNSA. Documented time point: newly diagnosed GD, antithyroid drugs for less than 3 months. PBMC-extracted RNA yielded the TCR library. Graves' disease diagnosis was established per American Thyroid Association guidelines. The same data also contributed to another study, on T cells in Graves' hyperthyroidism and ophthalmopathy.

The rearrangement uses TRBV7-2 and TRBJ2-7; 7 bases match TRBD2. Sequencing was performed on peripheral blood mononuclear cells (PBMCs), taken at new diagnosis, from a patient treated with antithyroid drugs. This TCR came from a woman younger than 35 with Graves disease. For the CDR3, the DNA is TGTGCCAGCAGCTTAACTAGCGCCGCCTACGAGCAGTACTTC. It is translated as CASSLTSAAYEQYF.